This T cell receptor (beta chain) was retrieved from a study of radiotherapy plus CTLA-4 blockade in lung cancer. The overall study: Among patients, over 15% showed objective responses, and over 30% had disease control.

Treatment of patients with chemo-refractory metastatic non-small-cell lung cancer consisted of focal radiation plus CTLA-4 blockade with ipilimumab. On this clone itself: Its target is unknown.

Regarding the study as a whole: In blood, early T cell clone dynamics reportedly predicted response best, together with interferon-beta. Blood TCR clones of tumor origin expanded after radiotherapy plus ipilimumab.

Libraries were prepared by immunoSEQ multiplex PCR; TCRdb keeps only in-frame clonotypes and omits some of them. The sample shows about 50,000 clones, 85% of them seen only once. V lost 2 bases and J 5 bases, leaving 12 bases between the germline ends. This CDR3 is built from 15 residues. Germline-derived CDR1 and CDR2 are MNHNS and SASEGT. This TCR derives from a human donor with non-small cell lung cancer whose response to radiotherapy plus ipilimumab could not be evaluated. The chain is built from TRBV6-1 and TRBJ2-2, with D perhaps matching TRBD2 (6 bases). This specimen consisted of peripheral blood, obtained from a patient treated with radiotherapy plus ipilimumab. The CDR3 nucleotides read TGTGCCAGCAGTGAAATAGAGGGGAGGACCGGGGAGCTGTTTTTT. This translates into CASSEIEGRTGELFF.